This is a list of T cell receptor beta chains from one sample in a study of radiotherapy plus CTLA-4 blockade in lung cancer. The assay was immunoSEQ multiplex PCR, and TCRdb's table has in-frame clones only and misses some. This table has about 45,000 clones, almost 65% appearing once. The sequences come from peripheral blood, collected from a patient treated with radiotherapy plus ipilimumab. The receptors here all came from a human donor with non-small cell lung cancer who had a partial response to radiotherapy plus ipilimumab. The CDR3 runs from the conserved cysteine through the conserved F or W. D genes are given only for firm matches. Where a row states a size, it is once, few, many or the class of an expanded clone; other rows omit it.

>TRBJ1-1|TRBD1|.|TRBV7-3
TGTGCCAGCAGCACACAGGGGGGAGCTGAAGCTTTCTTT
CASSTQGGAEAFF
>TRBJ2-7|TRBD1|few|TRBV6-1
TGTGCCAGCAGCCGACTGGGACAGGGCTACGAGCAGTACTTC
CASSRLGQGYEQYF
>TRBJ1-2|.|.|TRBV5-6
TGTGCCAGCAGCCTGGACGGAGTAAACTATGGCTACACCTTC
CASSLDGVNYGYTF
>TRBJ2-1|.|many|TRBV19
TGTGCCAGTAGTACAGGGGGACTTAACAATGAGCAGTTCTTC
CASSTGGLNNEQFF
>TRBJ2-1|.|.|TRBV7-9
TGTGCCAGCACCATAGATACTTACAATGAGCAGTTCTTC
CASTIDTYNEQFF
>TRBJ2-5|.|.|TRBV18
TGTGCCAGCTCATCCTCGGTAATGGGAGAGCAGTACTTC
CASSSSVMGEQYF
>TRBJ1-5|TRBD1|.|TRBV6-5
TGTGCCAGCAGCCGGGACAGCGATCAGCCCCAGCATTTT
CASSRDSDQPQHF
>TRBJ2-7|TRBD1|.|TRBV30
TGTGCCTGGAGCCACCTGGGACAGGGGAGCTACGAGCAGTACTTC
CAWSHLGQGSYEQYF
>TRBJ2-7|.|.|TRBV2
TGTGCCAGCAGTCTACCACTAACCTACGAGCAGTACTTC
CASSLPLTYEQYF
>TRBJ2-5|TRBD1|.|TRBV28
TGTGCCAGCAGTTCAGGGGGCATACAAGAGACCCAGTACTTC
CASSSGGIQETQYF
>TRBJ1-1|.|medium-sized|TRBV7-3
TGTGCCAGCAGCTTAGTAGTCCGGTCTGAAGCTTTCTTT
CASSLVVRSEAFF
>TRBJ1-2|.|.|TRBV15
TGTGCCACCAGCAGAGAAGCAGGGCGGACTAACTATGGCTACACCTTC
CATSREAGRTNYGYTF
>TRBJ2-5|TRBD2|.|TRBV9
TGTGCCAGCAGCGAGGGACTAGCGGACCAAGAGACCCAGTACTTC
CASSEGLADQETQYF
>TRBJ1-1|.|medium-sized|TRBV5-1
TGCGCTTCCCGCGGGGTGCGTTTCATGAACACTGAAGCTTTCTTT
CASRGVRFMNTEAFF
>TRBJ1-2|.|.|TRBV2
TGTGCCAGCGAGGGAGGGACCTATGGCTACACCTTC
CASEGGTYGYTF
>TRBJ1-3|.|few|TRBV30
TGTGCCTGGAGCCGGGGAGAATCTGGAAACACCATATATTTT
CAWSRGESGNTIYF
>TRBJ2-1|.|.|TRBV27
TGTGCCAGCAGCCCCCGACAGGACTCCTACAATGAGCAGTTCTTC
CASSPRQDSYNEQFF
>TRBJ2-7|TRBD2|few|TRBV5-1
TGCGCCAGCAGCTTGAGCGGGGGCAGGTCCTACGAGCAGTACTTC
CASSLSGGRSYEQYF
>TRBJ2-7|TRBD2|many|TRBV19
TGTGCCAGTAGTATTAGTCCGGGACTAGCGGGAGACGAGCAGTACTTC
CASSISPGLAGDEQYF
>TRBJ1-5|.|.|TRBV25-1
TGTGCCAGCAGTCTCCTGGACTGGGATCAGCCCCAGCATTTT
CASSLLDWDQPQHF
>TRBJ1-1|.|few|TRBV6-1
TGTGCCAGCAGTGTTGCGGGGCGTAACACTGAAGCTTTCTTT
CASSVAGRNTEAFF
>TRBJ1-2|.|few|TRBV10-3
TGCGCCAGCAGTGAAGAGCAAAAACTTCTAACCTATGGCTACACCTTC
CASSEEQKLLTYGYTF
>TRBJ2-1|.|.|TRBV5-1
TGCGCCAGCAGCTTCTCACAGGGTAGACACAATGAGCAGTTCTTC
CASSFSQGRHNEQFF
>TRBJ2-5|.|many|TRBV7-9
TGTGCCAGCAGCTCCTCACCCCCAGGGATTGGGGAGACCCAGTACTTC
CASSSSPPGIGETQYF
>TRBJ1-2|.|once|TRBV6-1
TGTGCCAGCCTCGGCGGAAGATATGGCTACACCTTC
CASLGGRYGYTF
>TRBJ2-1|.|few|TRBV7-3
TGTGCCAGCAGCTTAAGTGGTCAGAATTTACGTGAGCAGTTCTTC
CASSLSGQNLREQFF
>TRBJ2-5|TRBD2|.|TRBV5-4
TGTGCCAGCACCTTTGGTAGCGGGACACAAGAGACCCAGTACTTC
CASTFGSGTQETQYF
>TRBJ1-1|.|few|TRBV27
TGTGCCAGCATCCCCCCGGGGGGTGGAACTGAAGCTTTCTTT
CASIPPGGGTEAFF
>TRBJ2-1|TRBD2|.|TRBV5-1
TGCGCCAGCAGCCGGGCGGGGCTAGCGGACTCCTACAATGAGCAGTTCTTC
CASSRAGLADSYNEQFF
>TRBJ1-6|.|.|TRBV18
TGTGCCAGCTCACCACGGCCGGAGAATTCACCCCTCCACTTT
CASSPRPENSPLHF
>TRBJ2-7|TRBD2|.|TRBV5-5
TGTGCCAGCAGCTTGGCGGGGGGTGGCATAGGAGAGCAGTACTTC
CASSLAGGGIGEQYF
>TRBJ2-7|.|many|TRBV6-6
TGTGCCAGCAGGAGAGAGGGTTACGAGCAGTACTTC
CASRREGYEQYF
>TRBJ1-2|TRBD1|few|TRBV25-1
TGTGCCAGCAGTCGAAATGGGGGACAGGGAAGTGGCTACACCTTC
CASSRNGGQGSGYTF
>TRBJ1-1|.|.|TRBV9
TGTGCCAGCAGTGAGGTGACGGAAGCTTTCTTT
CASSEVTEAFF
>TRBJ2-7|TRBD1|.|TRBV6-5
TGTGCCAGCAGTTACGGACAGGGGCTCTCGGAGCAGTACTTC
CASSYGQGLSEQYF
>TRBJ1-6|.|.|TRBV6-5
TGTGCCAGCAGGGAAGGCGCAGGGAATTCACCCCTCCACTTT
CASREGAGNSPLHF
>TRBJ1-1|.|.|TRBV5-6
TGTGCCAGCAGCTTGGGGGAAGGGGGTACTGAAGCTTTCTTT
CASSLGEGGTEAFF
>TRBJ1-5|.|.|TRBV5-6
TGTGCCAGCAGCTTGTGGCTAGGCGGCAATCAGCCCCAGCATTTT
CASSLWLGGNQPQHF
>TRBJ1-1|.|once|TRBV5-1
TGCGCCAGCAGCTTGGCCGAGTTATCGATGAACACTGAAGCTTTCTTT
CASSLAELSMNTEAFF
>TRBJ1-1|.|.|TRBV28
TGTGCCAGCAGCTCACTTAGGAAGTGGGACAAGTCGAACACTGAAGCTTTCTTT
CASSSLRKWDKSNTEAFF
>TRBJ2-7|TRBD1|.|TRBV5-6
TGTGCCAGCAGCCGGACAGGGCGCTACGAGCAGTACTTC
CASSRTGRYEQYF
>TRBJ2-7|.|few|TRBV19
TGTGCCAGTAGTATGGGCCACGAGCAGTACTTC
CASSMGHEQYF
>TRBJ2-2|TRBD1|.|TRBV19
TGTGCCAGTAGTCTAGGACAGGGTATGACCGGGGAGCTGTTTTTT
CASSLGQGMTGELFF
>TRBJ1-1|.|few|TRBV6-5
TGTGCCACCCATGACAGGCCGAACACTGAAGCTTTCTTT
CATHDRPNTEAFF
>TRBJ2-5|.|.|TRBV6-1
TGTGCCAGCAGTGAAGGCGGAAGGGGGGGAGAGACCCAGTACTTC
CASSEGGRGGETQYF
>TRBJ1-6|TRBD1|few|TRBV30
TGTGCCTGGAACCCGGACAGGGGGCTGAGTAATTCACCCCTCCACTTT
CAWNPDRGLSNSPLHF
>TRBJ1-5|TRBD1|.|TRBV27
TGTGCCAGCAGCCCGAGGCCGGGACAGGGCAATCAGCCCCAGCATTTT
CASSPRPGQGNQPQHF
>TRBJ1-4|.|.|TRBV6-6
TGTGCCAGCAGTCCCGGGGGGGGTTATGATGAAAAACTGTTTTTT
CASSPGGGYDEKLFF
>TRBJ2-1|.|.|TRBV9
TGTGCCAGCAGCGCCCCGGACGGACTATCCTATGAGCAGTTCTTC
CASSAPDGLSYEQFF
>TRBJ1-1|.|.|TRBV20-1
TGCAGTGCTAGAGATCCGAGTGAAGCTTTCTTT
CSARDPSEAFF
>TRBJ1-5|.|few|TRBV7-6
TGTGCCAGCTGCCGGGAACCACAAAATCAGCCCCAGCATTTT
CASCREPQNQPQHF
>TRBJ2-3|.|.|TRBV19
TGTGCCAGTAGTCCAGGAGATACGCAGTATTTT
CASSPGDTQYF
>TRBJ1-1|.|once|TRBV19
TGTGCCACCGCGACAGGACCCAACACTGAAGCTTTCTTT
CATATGPNTEAFF
>TRBJ1-1|.|.|TRBV6-6
TGTGCCAGCAGTCTGCTGCCGTCAGGGGAAGGAACTGAAGCTTTCTTT
CASSLLPSGEGTEAFF
>TRBJ2-5|TRBD2|.|TRBV6-5
TGTGCCAGCAGAATAGCGGGGGAAGAGACCCAGTACTTC
CASRIAGEETQYF
>TRBJ2-2|.|.|TRBV18
TGTGCCAGCTCAGACCTACAGGGTAGGACCGGGGAGCTGTTTTTT
CASSDLQGRTGELFF
>TRBJ2-1|TRBD2|.|TRBV7-6
TGTGCCAGCAGCCCAGCATGGTCTTCCGGGACTAGCGGGAGGGCCCTCGAGAATGAGCAGTTCTTC
CASSPAWSSGTSGRALENEQFF